These T cell receptor beta chains were read from a single sample in a study of T cell responses to AZD1222 COVID-19 vaccine. TCRdb keeps only in-frame clones here, not all; method: immunoSEQ multiplex PCR. The sample consists of 100,000 or so clones, nearly 90% of them appearing once. The specimen was peripheral blood, collected on day 0 of AZD1222 vaccination. The source is an adult in good health. Each CDR3 is given with its conserved first and last residue. D genes are given only for firm matches. Size tells how often a clone was seen (once, few, many) or the class of an expanded clone, and some rows leave it out.

D: NA; V: TRBV19; size: NA; J: TRBJ1-3; DNA: TGTGCCAGTAGTATTATAGGAAAACTCTCTGGAAACACCATATATTTT; CDR3: CASSIIGKLSGNTIYF
D: TRBD1; V: TRBV25-1; size: NA; J: TRBJ1-2; DNA: TGTGCCAGCAGTGCGGACAGGGGCCTTAGGGGCTACACCTTC; CDR3: CASSADRGLRGYTF
D: TRBD1; V: TRBV6-5; size: few; J: TRBJ2-3; DNA: TGTGCCAGCAGTTACCGTCCGGGACAGGGGGCAGATACGCAGTATTTT; CDR3: CASSYRPGQGADTQYF
D: TRBD1; V: TRBV4-3; size: NA; J: TRBJ1-2; DNA: TGCGCCAGCAGCCAGGTACAGGGGGCTGCCTATGGCTACACCTTC; CDR3: CASSQVQGAAYGYTF
D: TRBD1; V: TRBV30; size: NA; J: TRBJ1-2; DNA: TGTGCCTGGCAGGAGAGGACAGGGAGGAGAGGCTACACCTTC; CDR3: CAWQERTGRRGYTF
D: NA; V: TRBV6-2/TRBV6-3; size: NA; J: TRBJ2-5; DNA: TGTGCCAGCAGTTACCTTCGAGAGGTGGAAGAGACCCAGTACTTC; CDR3: CASSYLREVEETQYF
D: NA; V: TRBV2; size: NA; J: TRBJ1-2; DNA: TGTGCCAGCACCCTGACGGGAGAAAATGGCTACACCTTC; CDR3: CASTLTGENGYTF
D: TRBD1; V: TRBV15; size: NA; J: TRBJ1-4; DNA: TGTGCCACCAGCACCCGGGACAGGGCCGAAAAACTGTTTTTT; CDR3: CATSTRDRAEKLFF
D: TRBD1; V: TRBV11-2; size: once; J: TRBJ1-2; DNA: TGTGCCAGCAGCCCCGGACAGGCCGGCTATGGCTACACCTTC; CDR3: CASSPGQAGYGYTF
D: NA; V: TRBV21-1; size: NA; J: TRBJ1-5; DNA: TGTGCCAGCAGAGGGGATGGAGGGGCCAGCAATCAGCCCCAGCATTTT; CDR3: CASRGDGGASNQPQHF
D: NA; V: TRBV28; size: NA; J: TRBJ1-2; DNA: TGTGCCAGCAGTTTACTGGACAGCAACTATGGCTACACCTTC; CDR3: CASSLLDSNYGYTF
D: NA; V: TRBV19; size: once; J: TRBJ1-4; DNA: TGTGCCAGTAGTATAAAAGGTCCGAATGAAAAACTGTTTTTT; CDR3: CASSIKGPNEKLFF
D: NA; V: TRBV21-1; size: NA; J: TRBJ2-5; DNA: TGTGCCAGCAGCAAAACGGTCGACCTCCGGGACAGAGGGGAGACCCAGTACTTC; CDR3: CASSKTVDLRDRGETQYF
D: NA; V: TRBV12-3/TRBV12-4; size: NA; J: TRBJ1-2; DNA: TGTGCCAGCAGTTTAGGGGGGGCCAAAGGCTACACCTTC; CDR3: CASSLGGAKGYTF
D: NA; V: TRBV30; size: NA; J: TRBJ1-2; DNA: TGTGCCTCCCGAGGCCATGGCTACACCTTC; CDR3: CASRGHGYTF
D: NA; V: TRBV11-2; size: NA; J: TRBJ1-4; DNA: TGTGCCAGCAGCCGTGACAGGTGGGATGAAAAACTGTTTTTT; CDR3: CASSRDRWDEKLFF
D: TRBD2; V: TRBV18; size: NA; J: TRBJ2-3; DNA: TGTGCCAGCTCACCAAGACAGCGGGAGGCAGATACGCAGTATTTT; CDR3: CASSPRQREADTQYF
D: TRBD2; V: TRBV5-1; size: NA; J: TRBJ2-5; DNA: TGTGCCAGCAGCTTGTTTCCGGGGGGAGAGACCCAGTACTTC; CDR3: CASSLFPGGETQYF
D: NA; V: TRBV6-4; size: NA; J: TRBJ2-3; DNA: TGTGCCAGCAGTGACTCCCAGGGAACTAGCACAGATACGCAGTATTTT; CDR3: CASSDSQGTSTDTQYF
D: NA; V: TRBV5-5; size: NA; J: TRBJ1-6; DNA: TGTGCCAGCAGCTTGGGGCAGTACTATAATTCACCCCTCCACTTT; CDR3: CASSLGQYYNSPLHF
D: NA; V: TRBV7-2; size: NA; J: TRBJ1-5; DNA: TGTGCCAGCAGCTTAGTAAGTAGCAATCAGCCCCAGCATTTT; CDR3: CASSLVSSNQPQHF
D: NA; V: TRBV2; size: NA; J: TRBJ2-5; DNA: TGTGCCAGCCCCAGGGGGGACGAAGAGACCCAGTACTTC; CDR3: CASPRGDEETQYF
D: NA; V: TRBV6-5; size: NA; J: TRBJ1-3; DNA: TGTGCCAGCAGTTACTCGAGGAAGGGGAACACCATATATTTT; CDR3: CASSYSRKGNTIYF
D: NA; V: TRBV25-1; size: NA; J: TRBJ1-5; DNA: TGTGCCAGCAGTGCGGGCCCCAATCAGCCCCAGCATTTT; CDR3: CASSAGPNQPQHF
D: NA; V: TRBV11-3; size: NA; J: TRBJ1-1; DNA: TGTGCCAGCAGCTTAGATCCGGTGAGCATTGAAGCTTTCTTT; CDR3: CASSLDPVSIEAFF
D: NA; V: TRBV27; size: NA; J: TRBJ1-1; DNA: TGTGCCAGTGGGAGAACGAACACTGAAGCTTTCTTT; CDR3: CASGRTNTEAFF
D: NA; V: TRBV29-1; size: NA; J: TRBJ2-7; DNA: TGCAGCGTTGAGGAGGGGATCGGCTACGAGCAGTACTTC; CDR3: CSVEEGIGYEQYF
D: NA; V: TRBV11-1; size: NA; J: TRBJ2-1; DNA: TGTGCCAGCAGCTCCCTCCCTGGGGGGGCCCTCAATGAGCAGTTCTTC; CDR3: CASSSLPGGALNEQFF
D: NA; V: TRBV6-5; size: NA; J: TRBJ1-5; DNA: TGTGCCAGCAGTTACTCAGCCCTCCAGCCCCAGCATTTT; CDR3: CASSYSALQPQHF
D: NA; V: TRBV30; size: NA; J: TRBJ1-2; DNA: TGTGCCTGGAGTGCAGGGGTGGGGTATAGCTACACCTTC; CDR3: CAWSAGVGYSYTF
D: NA; V: TRBV11-1; size: NA; J: TRBJ2-2; DNA: TGTGCCAGCGGCAGTGAGCACGGGGAGCTGTTTTTT; CDR3: CASGSEHGELFF
D: TRBD1; V: TRBV9; size: NA; J: TRBJ2-3; DNA: TGTGCCAGCAGCGTAGATGGGACAGAGGTAGATACGCAGTATTTT; CDR3: CASSVDGTEVDTQYF
D: NA; V: TRBV5-4; size: NA; J: TRBJ2-7; DNA: TGTGCCAGCAGCTTGGGAGGGACCCCGGGGCACGGGTCCTACGAGCAGTACTTC; CDR3: CASSLGGTPGHGSYEQYF
D: TRBD1; V: TRBV6-2/TRBV6-3; size: NA; J: TRBJ1-6; DNA: TGTGCCAGCAGTTATTCCATCGGACAGGTGGTTTCACCCCTCCACTTT; CDR3: CASSYSIGQVVSPLHF
D: NA; V: TRBV5-4; size: NA; J: TRBJ1-2; DNA: TGTGCCAGCAGCTCCCCGGCGGCCTACTATGGCTACACCTTC; CDR3: CASSSPAAYYGYTF